The 28 T cell receptor beta chains below were found in one sample sequenced in a study of blood T cell repertoires in COVID-19. The data were produced by immunoSEQ multiplex PCR, yet TCRdb's version contains in-frame clones alone and is incomplete. This sample carries about 360,000 clones, 80% to 90% of them seen once, and the ten largest clones take roughly 6.6%. What was sequenced was peripheral blood. The receptors originated from a woman aged 55-70 years with COVID-19, enrolled during active disease.

The chain is built from TRBV12-3 or TRBV12-4 and TRBJ1-2; no clear D. The ends were cut back, 4 bases at V and 4 bases at J, with 4 bases in the middle. This CDR3 spans 11 amino acids. The CDR3 DNA follows: TGTGCCAGCAGTTACAGCTATGGCTACACCTTC. Protein sequence: CASSYSYGYTF.

The chain uses TRBV5-4 and TRBJ1-1, with TRBD1 identical over 7 bases. The CDR3 has 19 residues. With V trimmed by 0 bases and J by 6 bases, 20 bases remained unmatched. The germline V gene has CDR1 SGHNT and CDR2 YYREEE (reference sequence). CDR3 nucleotide sequence: TGTGCCAGCAGCTTGGGGATCGACAGGGTCGGTGGCTATTGGGCTGAAGCTTTCTTT. Protein sequence: CASSLGIDRVGGYWAEAFF.

The chain links TRBV6-6 to TRBJ1-5; possible D gene TRBD1, 5 bases. The CDR3 consists of 15 residues. Germline CDR1 MNHNY, CDR2 SVGAGI (reference sequence). Trimming shortened V by 0 bases and J by 3 bases, and 9 bases separated the two germline ends. The CDR3 nucleotides are TGTGCCAGCAGTTACTCTTTGGGGCTCAATCAGCCCCAGCATTTT. It translates to CASSYSLGLNQPQHF.

In its sample, this clone was seen a few times. The genes are TRBV11-2 and TRBJ1-6; D is unclear. V lost 0 bases to trimming and J lost 9 bases, with 9 bases between them. Per the germline V gene, CDR1 is SGHAT and CDR2 is FQNNGV. CDR3 length: 14 residues. CDR3 amino acids: CASSLDLDTSPLHF. In DNA, the CDR3 is TGTGCCAGCAGCTTAGATCTTGACACTTCACCCCTCCACTTT.

The chain joins TRBV30 to TRBJ1-2; the match to TRBD1 covers 8 bases. Per the germline V gene, CDR1 is GTSNPN and CDR2 is SVGIG (reference sequence). J gave up 1 base and V 1 base, and 8 bases lay outside the gene matches. The CDR3 spans 16 residues. CDR3: CAWSDRRGPGNYGYTF. The CDR3 DNA follows: TGTGCCTGGAGTGACCGCAGGGGGCCGGGTAACTATGGCTACACCTTC.

V and J are TRBV4-1 and TRBJ1-1; D not certain. The V end lost 0 bases, the J end lost 2 bases, and 16 bases lay between the germline ends. CDR1 and CDR2 from the germline V gene are MGHRA and YSYEKL. The CDR3 extends over 17 amino acids. In nucleotides, the CDR3 is TGCGCCAGCAGCCAAGATTCCGATCGCAGACTTAACACTGAAGCTTTCTTT. Amino acid sequence: CASSQDSDRRLNTEAFF.

The V gene is TRBV7-9, the J gene TRBJ2-5; D call uncertain. The V gene's germline CDR1 is SEHNR and CDR2 FQNEAQ (reference sequence). This CDR3 has 14 residues. Trimming removed 2 bases from V and 5 bases from J, with 12 bases in between. Here the CDR3 DNA reads TGTGCCAGCAGCTTAACATCCAGCGAGGAGACCCAGTACTTC. Amino acids: CASSLTSSEETQYF.

CDR3 sequence (DNA): TGTGCCAGCAGTGGGTTAAGGGGGAGCTCCTACAATGAGCAGTTCTTC. It translates to CASSGLRGSSYNEQFF. The genes are TRBV6-4 and TRBJ2-1, with D tentatively TRBD1 (6 bases). Germline CDR1 is MRHNA and CDR2 is SNTAGT. This CDR3 has 16 residues. V lost 4 bases and J 0 bases, leaving 13 bases between the germline ends.

The chain recombines TRBV6-7 with TRBJ2-2; D gene unclear. TRBV6-7 is placed among ORFs of uncertain function. V shed 6 bases and J shed 1 base, with 6 bases lying between them. The CDR3 loop spans 13 amino acids. CDR3 coding DNA: TGTGCCAGCAGGGCCCAGAACACCGGGGAGCTGTTTTTT. This sequence encodes CASRAQNTGELFF.

J is TRBJ1-2 and V is TRBV2; a possible D gene is TRBD1 (6 bases). CDR1 is SNHLY, CDR2 FYNNEI, per germline. The germline V and J ends were trimmed by 5 bases and 3 bases, with 10 bases remaining between them. CDR3 length equals 13 residues. CDR3 sequence: CASSLGTYYGYTF. CDR3 DNA sequence: TGTGCCAGCAGTCTCGGGACATACTATGGCTACACCTTC.

V gene TRBV23-1 combines with J gene TRBJ2-4; D is uncertain. TRBV23-1 is classed as an ORF, of uncertain function. V shed 4 bases and J shed 2 bases, with 9 bases lying between them. The CDR3 runs 14 residues. CDR3: CASSPPGSKNIQYF. The CDR3 nucleotides read TGCGCCAGCAGTCCCCCCGGGTCCAAAAACATTCAGTACTTC.

This clone came up once. The J gene is TRBJ2-2, the V gene TRBV5-1; D unresolved. V lost 3 bases and J 5 bases, leaving 8 bases between the germline ends. The V gene's germline CDR1 is SGHRS and CDR2 YFSETQ. The CDR3 extends over 13 amino acids. CDR3 coding DNA: TGCGCCAGCAGCTATCGAGAGACCGGGGAGCTGTTTTTT. The encoded protein is CASSYRETGELFF.

The chain has TRBV7-2 and TRBJ2-7, with 9 bases identical to TRBD2. The CDR3 length is 16 residues. Losses at the gene ends were 6 bases for V and 0 bases for J; bases not matched to a gene: 9. The germline gives CDR1 SGHTA, CDR2 FQGNSA. The CDR3 loop is CASSSTGGGASYEQYF. The CDR3 region has the DNA TGTGCCAGCAGTTCAACGGGCGGGGGGGCCTCCTACGAGCAGTACTTC. Full variable domain (outside the CDR3, taken from reference TRBV7-2 and TRBJ2-7): GAGVSQSPSNKVTEKGKDVELRCDPISGHTALYWYRQSLGQGLEFLIYFQGNSAPDKSGLPSDRFSAERTGGSVSTLTIQRTQQEDSAVYLCASSSTGGGASYEQYFGPGTRLTVT.

The chain couples TRBV3-1 (or the pseudogene TRBV3-2) to TRBJ2-3; D is unclear. The V gene's germline CDR1 is LGHDT and CDR2 YNNKEL (reference sequence). The CDR3 is 13 residues long. The V end was cut by 6 bases, the J end by 1 base, with 8 bases between. CDR3 residues: CASSPRGTDTQYF. The CDR3 nucleotides are TGTGCCAGCAGTCCGAGAGGCACAGATACGCAGTATTTT.

The gene calls are TRBV27 and TRBJ1-2; possible D gene TRBD1, 5 bases. Trimming stripped 4 bases from V and 7 bases from J, with 13 bases between. The CDR3 sequence is 13 residues long. Germline CDR1 MNHEY, CDR2 SMNVEV (reference sequence). CDR3 nucleotide sequence: TGTGCCAGCAGTTCCCTCGGGGGGGGTGGCTACACCTTC. Its translation: CASSSLGGGGYTF.

The chain uses TRBV7-2 and TRBJ2-4; TRBD2 matches at 10 bases. In germline, CDR1 is SGHTA, CDR2 FQGNSA. Unmatched junction bases numbered 2, after V lost 1 base and J lost 8 bases. The CDR3 spans 14 residues. For the CDR3, the DNA is TGTGCCAGCAGCTTAGAGCGGGGGGGTTACATTCAGTACTTC. Translation gives CASSLERGGYIQYF.

In nucleotides, the CDR3 is TGTGCCAGCAGCTTCCAGCGGGATCAGCCCCAGCATTTT. Amino acid sequence: CASSFQRDQPQHF. This chain links TRBV7-3 with TRBJ1-5, with D uncertain. CDR1 SGHTA and CDR2 FQGTGA come from the germline V gene. This CDR3 is built from 13 residues. The V end was cut by 3 bases, the J end by 5 bases, with 8 bases between.

The chain combines TRBV10-2 with TRBJ1-2; D unclear. The germline V gene has CDR1 WSHSY and CDR2 SAAADI. Trimming stripped 2 bases from V and 0 bases from J, with 7 bases between. This CDR3 contains 14 residues. In nucleotides, the CDR3 is TGCGCCAGCAGTGAGACACTAGCTAACTATGGCTACACCTTC. Translated: CASSETLANYGYTF.

In its sample, this clone was seen a few times. The chain links TRBV25-1 to TRBJ2-7, with TRBD2 identical over 10 bases. CDR1 MGHDK and CDR2 SYGVNS come from the germline V gene. The CDR3 spans 17 residues. J lost 1 base, V lost 1 base, and 7 bases had no gene match. This chain's CDR3 is CASSELFGSGGSYEQYF. The CDR3 nucleotides read TGTGCCAGCAGTGAATTGTTTGGTAGCGGGGGGTCCTACGAGCAGTACTTC.

The chain joins TRBV11-2 to TRBJ1-4; tentative D call: TRBD1 (5 bases). The CDR3 contains 15 residues. From germline, CDR1 is SGHAT and CDR2 FQNNGV. V dropped 4 bases and J dropped 3 bases, with 12 bases sitting between them. The CDR3 DNA reads as TGTGCCAGCAGCTCAGGGCCGGGAGCTAATGAAAAACTGTTTTTT. Protein product: CASSSGPGANEKLFF.

This chain joins TRBV5-4 and TRBJ1-2; 9 bases are shared with TRBD1. CDR1 and CDR2 (germline): SGHNT, YYREEE (reference sequence). J gave up 2 bases and V 4 bases, and 6 bases lay outside the gene matches. The CDR3 is 15 residues long. The CDR3 coding sequence is TGTGCCAGCAGCGGGCGGGACAGGGAGAACTATGGCTACACCTTC. Its translation: CASSGRDRENYGYTF.

The gene calls are TRBV4-1 and TRBJ2-3; unclear D gene. Trimming took off 5 bases at V and 4 bases at J, with 10 bases between the two ends. CDR1 is MGHRA, CDR2 YSYEKL, per germline. The CDR3 is made up of 13 amino acids. The CDR3 DNA is TGCGCCAGCAGCGCCCTGGAGCCAGATACGCAGTATTTT. It is translated as CASSALEPDTQYF.

The chain employs TRBV5-4 and TRBJ2-3; maybe TRBD1 (6 bases). Trimming pared 4 bases from V and 0 bases from J, leaving 12 bases between. Germline values: CDR1 SGHNT, CDR2 YYREEE (reference sequence). This CDR3 region has 15 residues. The CDR3 loop is CASSTDRFSTDTQYF. Written as DNA, the CDR3 is TGTGCCAGCAGCACCGACAGGTTTAGCACAGATACGCAGTATTTT. Full variable domain (remainder filled in from reference TRBV5-4 and TRBJ2-3): ETGVTQSPTHLIKTRGQQVTLRCSSQSGHNTVSWYQQALGQGPQFIFQYYREEENGRGNFPPRFSGLQFPNYSSELNVNALELDDSALYLCASSTDRFSTDTQYFGPGTRLTVL.

V is TRBV19 and J is TRBJ1-1; D unresolved. This CDR3 region has 12 residues. Germline CDR1 reads LNHDA; CDR2 reads SQIVND (reference sequence). The ends were cut back, 7 bases at V and 5 bases at J, with 11 bases in the middle. CDR3 protein: CASKRETTEAFF. The CDR3 DNA reads TGTGCCAGTAAGAGGGAGACGACTGAAGCTTTCTTT.

V gene TRBV10-3 combines with J gene TRBJ2-7; 7 positions match TRBD1. Unmatched junction bases numbered 2, after V lost 2 bases and J lost 4 bases. Germline V CDR1 and CDR2: ENHRY, SYGVKD. The CDR3 totals 13 residues. CDR3 nucleotides: TGTGCCATCAGTGAGGGGACAGAGTACGAGCAGTACTTC. Translated, it gives CAISEGTEYEQYF.

The V and J genes are TRBV9 and TRBJ2-3; TRBD2 agrees at 9 bases. The CDR3 loop spans 16 amino acids. J gave up 5 bases and V 0 bases, and 7 bases lay outside the gene matches. Germline V CDR1 and CDR2: SGDLS, YYNGEE. The CDR3 here is CASSVAGGGALDTQYF. DNA for the CDR3: TGTGCCAGCAGCGTAGCTGGCGGGGGGGCCTTAGATACGCAGTATTTT.

This clone was recorded a few times. The chain couples TRBV5-4 to TRBJ2-2, with D possibly TRBD1 on 6 matching bases. Germline loops: CDR1 SGHNT, CDR2 YYREEE (reference sequence). The V and J ends lost 0 bases and 7 bases respectively, with 13 bases between them. This CDR3 contains 15 residues. CDR3 region: CASSLGNRESGELFF. The CDR3 nucleotides are TGTGCCAGCAGCTTGGGGAACAGGGAGAGCGGGGAGCTGTTTTTT.

The genes are TRBV28 and TRBJ2-7; 7 positions match TRBD1. V was clipped by 3 bases and J by 1 base; unmatched bases: 9. The CDR3 is made up of 16 amino acids. Germline assignment: CDR1 MDHEN and CDR2 SYDVKM. CDR3 bases: TGTGCCAGCAGTTTGACAGGGACATGGAGGTCCTACGAGCAGTACTTC. It codes for CASSLTGTWRSYEQYF.